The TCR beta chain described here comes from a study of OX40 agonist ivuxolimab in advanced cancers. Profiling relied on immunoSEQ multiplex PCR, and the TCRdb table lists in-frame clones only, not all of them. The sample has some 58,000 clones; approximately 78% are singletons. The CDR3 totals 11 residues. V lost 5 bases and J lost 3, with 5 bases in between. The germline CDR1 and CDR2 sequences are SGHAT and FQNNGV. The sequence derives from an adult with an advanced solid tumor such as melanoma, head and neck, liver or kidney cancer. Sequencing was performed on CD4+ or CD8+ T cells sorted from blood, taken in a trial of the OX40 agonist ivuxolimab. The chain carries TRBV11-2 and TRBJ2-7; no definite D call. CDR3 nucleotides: TGTGCCAGCAGCCTAAACTACGAGCAGTACTTC. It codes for CASSLNYEQYF.